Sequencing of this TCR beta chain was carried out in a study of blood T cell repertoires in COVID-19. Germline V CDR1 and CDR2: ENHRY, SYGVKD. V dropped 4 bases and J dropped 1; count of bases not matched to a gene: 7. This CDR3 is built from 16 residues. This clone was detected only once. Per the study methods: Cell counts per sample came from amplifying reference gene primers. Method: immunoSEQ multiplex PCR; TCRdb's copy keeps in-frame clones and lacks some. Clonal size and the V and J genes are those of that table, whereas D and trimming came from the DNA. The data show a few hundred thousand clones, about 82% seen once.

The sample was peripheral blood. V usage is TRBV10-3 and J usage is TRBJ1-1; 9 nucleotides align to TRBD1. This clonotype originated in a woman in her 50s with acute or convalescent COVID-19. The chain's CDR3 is CAISGGDRVENTEAFF. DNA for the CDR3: TGTGCCATCAGTGGGGGGGACAGGGTGGAGAACACTGAAGCTTTCTTT.